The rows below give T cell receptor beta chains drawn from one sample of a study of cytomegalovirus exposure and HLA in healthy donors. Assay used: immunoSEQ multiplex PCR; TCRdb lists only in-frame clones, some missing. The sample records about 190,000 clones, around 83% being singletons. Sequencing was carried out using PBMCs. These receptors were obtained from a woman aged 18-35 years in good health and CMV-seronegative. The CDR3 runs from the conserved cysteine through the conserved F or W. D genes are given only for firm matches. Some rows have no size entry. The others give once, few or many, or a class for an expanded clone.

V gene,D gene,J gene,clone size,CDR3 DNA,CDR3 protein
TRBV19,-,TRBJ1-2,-,TGTGCCAGTAGTATTACCGAAGGGGCGATCGTCTATGGCTACACCTTC,CASSITEGAIVYGYTF
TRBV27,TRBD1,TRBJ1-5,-,TGTGCCAGCAGTTTCCCCGGTGCACAGGGGAATATTAGCAATCAGCCCCAGCATTTT,CASSFPGAQGNISNQPQHF
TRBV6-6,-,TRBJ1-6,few,TGTGCCAGCATTAAGGGGGGGGATGACTCACCCCTCCACTTT,CASIKGGDDSPLHF
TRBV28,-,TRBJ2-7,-,TGTGCCAGCAGTTCGGGGGGCTTGCGGGGCTCCTACGAGCAGTACTTC,CASSSGGLRGSYEQYF
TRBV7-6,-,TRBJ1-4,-,TGTGCCAGCAGCTTCGGCAGCTTGGGGGCCGCAACTAATGAAAAACTGTTTTTT,CASSFGSLGAATNEKLFF
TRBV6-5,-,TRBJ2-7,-,TGTGCCAGCAGTTATGCGGAGATTTTCTACGAGCAGTACTTC,CASSYAEIFYEQYF
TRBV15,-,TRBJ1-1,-,TGTGCCACCAGCATACGAGGCAGGGCGAGGACTGAAGCTTTCTTT,CATSIRGRARTEAFF
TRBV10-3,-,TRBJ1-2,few,TGTGCCATCAGTGCAGGGTACGGTTATGGCTACACCTTC,CAISAGYGYGYTF
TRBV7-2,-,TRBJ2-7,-,TGTGCCAGCAGCTTAGAGCAGGGGGGCTACGAGCAGTACTTC,CASSLEQGGYEQYF
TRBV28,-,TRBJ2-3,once,TGTGCCAGCAGTCGCCCCTCAGGGGCTCGGGATACGCAGTATTTT,CASSRPSGARDTQYF
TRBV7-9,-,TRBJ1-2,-,TGTGCCGGAGAGCGGGCGATTGGATATGGCTACACCTTC,CAGERAIGYGYTF
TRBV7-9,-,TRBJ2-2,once,TGTTCCAAGACTCCTTTAGAAGGGGAGCTGTTTTTT,CSKTPLEGELFF
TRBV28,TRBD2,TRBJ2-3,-,TGTGCCAGCAGTTCGCTGATGGGGGGTAGCGGGAGCGCTAGCACAGATACGCAGTATTTT,CASSSLMGGSGSASTDTQYF
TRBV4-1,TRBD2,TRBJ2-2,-,TGCGCCAGCAGCCAAGACCTATCGGGACTAGCTACCCCGGAGCTGTTTTTT,CASSQDLSGLATPELFF
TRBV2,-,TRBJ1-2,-,TGTGCCAGCAGTGAACTACAGACGGGAGACCATGGCTACACCTTC,CASSELQTGDHGYTF
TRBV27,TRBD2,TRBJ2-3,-,TGTGCCAGCAGTTCTGCAGTTGTTAGCGGGAGGGGTACGCAGTATTTT,CASSSAVVSGRGTQYF
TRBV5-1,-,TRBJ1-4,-,TGCGCCAGCAGCTTGTGGGGGCAGGCCGTAGGAAATGAAAAACTGTTTTTT,CASSLWGQAVGNEKLFF
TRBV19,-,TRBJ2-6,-,TGTGCCAGTAGTATCGGGACATCAATATCTGGGGCCAACGTCCTGACTTTC,CASSIGTSISGANVLTF
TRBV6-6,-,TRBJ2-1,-,TGTGCCAGCAGACCCGGGACTCTTTCTAATGAGCAGTTCTTC,CASRPGTLSNEQFF
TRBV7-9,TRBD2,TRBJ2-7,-,TGTGCCAGCAGCGGAAGCGGGGGTTACGCCGGAGGCTACGAGCAGTACTTC,CASSGSGGYAGGYEQYF
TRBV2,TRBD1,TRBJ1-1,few,TGTGCCATAGGGACAGTAAACACTGAAGCTTTCTTT,CAIGTVNTEAFF
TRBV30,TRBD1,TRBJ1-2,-,TGTGCCTGGAGTGTACCAGGCAGGGGGGACGGCTACACCTTC,CAWSVPGRGDGYTF
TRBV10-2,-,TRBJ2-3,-,TGCGCCAGCAGTGGACTAAGCACAGATACGCAGTATTTT,CASSGLSTDTQYF
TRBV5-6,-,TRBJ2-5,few,TGTGCCAGCAGCTTAGGAGGGGCCCCTGAGACCCAGTACTTC,CASSLGGAPETQYF
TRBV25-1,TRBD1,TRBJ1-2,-,TGTGCCAGCAGTGAATTGGACAGGGGCGCTCTTAACTATGGCTACACCTTC,CASSELDRGALNYGYTF
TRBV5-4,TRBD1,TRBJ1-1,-,TGTGCCAGCAGCCCCGACAGGGTTGACACTGAAGCTTTCTTT,CASSPDRVDTEAFF
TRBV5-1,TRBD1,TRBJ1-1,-,TGCGCCAGCAGCTCTGACAGGGGGCCGCGTGGGACTGAAGCTTTCTTT,CASSSDRGPRGTEAFF
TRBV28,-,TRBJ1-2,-,TGTGCCAGCAGTTTAGCCCAGGGTAGCGGCTACACCTTC,CASSLAQGSGYTF